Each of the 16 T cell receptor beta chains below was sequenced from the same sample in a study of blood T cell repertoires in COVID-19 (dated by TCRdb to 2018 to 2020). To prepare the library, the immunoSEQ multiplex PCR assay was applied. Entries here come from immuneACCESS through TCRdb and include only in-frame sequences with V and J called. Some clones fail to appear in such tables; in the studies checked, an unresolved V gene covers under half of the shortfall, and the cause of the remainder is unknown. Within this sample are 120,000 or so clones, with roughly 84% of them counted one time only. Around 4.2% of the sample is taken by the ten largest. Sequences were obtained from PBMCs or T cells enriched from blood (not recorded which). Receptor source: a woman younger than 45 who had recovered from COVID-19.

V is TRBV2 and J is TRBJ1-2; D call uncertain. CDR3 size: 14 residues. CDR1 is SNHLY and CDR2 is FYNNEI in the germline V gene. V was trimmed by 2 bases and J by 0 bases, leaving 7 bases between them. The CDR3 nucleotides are TGTGCCAGCAGTGAATACGGGGCTAACTATGGCTACACCTTC. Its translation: CASSEYGANYGYTF.

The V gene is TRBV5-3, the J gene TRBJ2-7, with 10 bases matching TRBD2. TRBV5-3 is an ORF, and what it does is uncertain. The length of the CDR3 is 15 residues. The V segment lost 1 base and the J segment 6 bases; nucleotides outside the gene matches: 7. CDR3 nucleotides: TGTGCCAGAAGCTTGACGGCTAGCGGGAGTGGCGAGCAGTACTTC. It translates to CARSLTASGSGEQYF.

The chain's CDR3 is CASRGQAANYGYTF. DNA of the CDR3: TGTGCCAGCAGGGGACAGGCTGCTAACTATGGCTACACCTTC. This chain connects TRBV27 to TRBJ1-2, with 8 bases matching TRBD1. V lost 6 bases to trimming and J lost 0 bases; unmatched junction nucleotides: 3. This CDR3 spans 14 amino acids. Germline CDR1 and CDR2: MNHEY and SMNVEV (reference sequence).

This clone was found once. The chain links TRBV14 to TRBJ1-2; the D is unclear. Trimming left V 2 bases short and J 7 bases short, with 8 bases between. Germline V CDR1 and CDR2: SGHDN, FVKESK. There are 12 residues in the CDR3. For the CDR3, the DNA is TGTGCCAGCAGCCAAAGTAGCTCTGGCTACACCTTC. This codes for CASSQSSSGYTF. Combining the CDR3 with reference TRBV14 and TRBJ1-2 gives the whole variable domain EAGVTQFPSHSVIEKGQTVTLRCDPISGHDNLYWYRRVMGKEIKFLLHFVKESKQDESGMPNNRFLAERTGGTYSTLKVQPAELEDSGVYFCASSQSSSGYTFGSGTRLTVV.

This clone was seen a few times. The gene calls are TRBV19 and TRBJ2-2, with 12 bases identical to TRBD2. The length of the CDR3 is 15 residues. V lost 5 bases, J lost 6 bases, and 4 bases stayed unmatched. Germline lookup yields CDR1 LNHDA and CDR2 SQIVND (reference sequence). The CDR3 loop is CASSSGTSGPGELFF. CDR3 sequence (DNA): TGTGCCAGTAGTTCCGGGACTAGCGGGCCCGGGGAGCTGTTTTTT.

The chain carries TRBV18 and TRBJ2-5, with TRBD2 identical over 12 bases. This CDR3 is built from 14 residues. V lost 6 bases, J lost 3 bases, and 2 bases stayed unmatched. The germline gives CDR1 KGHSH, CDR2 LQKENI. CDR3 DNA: TGTGCCAGCTCCCCTAGCGGGAGGGAAGAGACCCAGTACTTC. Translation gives CASSPSGREETQYF.

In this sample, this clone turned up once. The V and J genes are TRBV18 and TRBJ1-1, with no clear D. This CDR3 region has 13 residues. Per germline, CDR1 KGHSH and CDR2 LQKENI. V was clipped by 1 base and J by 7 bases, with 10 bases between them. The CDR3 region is CASSPLDTIEAFF. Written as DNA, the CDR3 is TGTGCCAGCTCACCACTAGACACCATTGAAGCTTTCTTT.

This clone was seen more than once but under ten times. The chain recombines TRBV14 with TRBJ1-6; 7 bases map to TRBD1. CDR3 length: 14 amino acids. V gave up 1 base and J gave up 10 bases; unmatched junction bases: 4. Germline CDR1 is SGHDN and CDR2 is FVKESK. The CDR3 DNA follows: TGTGCCAGCAGCCAAGTCCAGGGGGTCTCACCCCTCCACTTT. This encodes CASSQVQGVSPLHF.

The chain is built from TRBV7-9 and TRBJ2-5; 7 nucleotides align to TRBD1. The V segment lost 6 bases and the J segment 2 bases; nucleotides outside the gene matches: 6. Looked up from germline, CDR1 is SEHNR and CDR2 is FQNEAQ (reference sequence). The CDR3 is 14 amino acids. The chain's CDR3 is CASSSPGQQETQYF. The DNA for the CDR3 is TGTGCCAGCAGTTCTCCGGGACAGCAAGAGACCCAGTACTTC.

DNA for the CDR3: TGTGCCACCAGCAGAGAAAGCGGGAGCCAAGAGACCCAGTACTTC. Its protein is CATSRESGSQETQYF. V and J are TRBV15 and TRBJ2-5; TRBD2 agrees at 8 bases. The CDR3 is 15 amino acids. Germline assignment: CDR1 LNHNV and CDR2 YYDKDF (reference sequence). V dropped 0 bases and J dropped 1; count of bases not matched to a gene: 1.

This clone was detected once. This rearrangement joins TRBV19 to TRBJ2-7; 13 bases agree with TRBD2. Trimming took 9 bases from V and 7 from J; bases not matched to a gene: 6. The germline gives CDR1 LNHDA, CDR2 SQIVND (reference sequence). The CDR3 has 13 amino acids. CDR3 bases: TGTGCCAGCGGGACTAGCGGGATAGGGGAGCAGTACTTC. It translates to CASGTSGIGEQYF.

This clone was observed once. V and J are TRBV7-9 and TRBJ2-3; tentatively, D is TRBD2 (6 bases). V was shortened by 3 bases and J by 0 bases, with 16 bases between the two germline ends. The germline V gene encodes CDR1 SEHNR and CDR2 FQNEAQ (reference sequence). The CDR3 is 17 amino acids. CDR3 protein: CASSFGVYRESTDTQYF. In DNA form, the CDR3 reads TGTGCCAGCAGCTTTGGGGTCTACCGGGAGAGCACAGATACGCAGTATTTT.

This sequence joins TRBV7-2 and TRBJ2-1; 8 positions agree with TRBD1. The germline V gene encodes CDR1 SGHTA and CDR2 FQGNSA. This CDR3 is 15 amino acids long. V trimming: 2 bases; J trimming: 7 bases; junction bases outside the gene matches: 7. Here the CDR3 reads CASSLTRDRSNEQFF. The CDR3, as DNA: TGTGCCAGCAGCTTAACGCGGGACAGGTCGAATGAGCAGTTCTTC. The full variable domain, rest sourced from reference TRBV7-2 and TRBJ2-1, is GAGVSQSPSNKVTEKGKDVELRCDPISGHTALYWYRQSLGQGLEFLIYFQGNSAPDKSGLPSDRFSAERTGGSVSTLTIQRTQQEDSAVYLCASSLTRDRSNEQFFGPGTRLTVL.

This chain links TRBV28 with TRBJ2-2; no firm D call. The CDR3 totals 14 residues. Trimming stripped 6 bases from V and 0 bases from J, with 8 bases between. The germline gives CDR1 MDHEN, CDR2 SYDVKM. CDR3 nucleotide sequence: TGTGCCAGCAGCCCCCTTCCGAACACCGGGGAGCTGTTTTTT. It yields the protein CASSPLPNTGELFF.

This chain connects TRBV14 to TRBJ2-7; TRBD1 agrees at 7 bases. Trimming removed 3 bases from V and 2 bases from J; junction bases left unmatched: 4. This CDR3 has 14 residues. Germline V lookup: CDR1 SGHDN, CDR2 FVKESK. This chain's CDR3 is CASSQGQITYEQYF. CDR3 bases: TGTGCCAGCAGCCAGGGACAGATCACCTACGAGCAGTACTTC.

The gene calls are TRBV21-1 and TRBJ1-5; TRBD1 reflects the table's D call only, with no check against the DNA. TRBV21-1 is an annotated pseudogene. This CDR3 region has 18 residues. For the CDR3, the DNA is TGTGCCAGCAGCAAATATTTCCCGCCGGGACAGGGAGACCAGCCCCAGCATTTT. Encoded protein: CASSKYFPPGQGDQPQHF.